This passage covers 10 T cell receptor beta chains from one sample sequenced in a study of tissue T cells after allogeneic stem cell transplantation. Assay: immunoSEQ multiplex PCR; the TCRdb copy retains only in-frame clones and omits some. The sample contains 8,000 to 8,500 clones, approximately 49% of which appear only once. Time point noted: mouse harvest day 7 after allogeneic transplant. Tail vein injection delivered 10^7 T-cell-depleted bone marrow cells and 10^6 splenic CD5+ T cells. Sequenced: gut tissue. The origin of the receptors is a female BALB/c mouse given C57BL/6 T cells with graft-versus-host disease after an allogeneic hematopoietic cell transplant.

About this clone itself: Mouse gene names and germline throughout. With the read ending 1 residue before the CDR3 end, the germline J gene is used to fill in that end. The chain combines TRBV3 with TRBJ1-1; 9 nucleotides agree with TRBD1. The CDR3 extends over 15 amino acids. After removal of 6 bases from V and 2 bases from J, the junction contained 7 bases not matched to a gene. Germline loops: CDR1 SNHLY, CDR2 FYNGKV (reference sequence). The CDR3 sequence is CASSRGQGGNTEVFF. The sequenced CDR3 bases are TGTGCCAGCAGTCGGGGACAGGGAGGCAACACAGAAGTCTTC.

Notes on this clone: Here the gene names and germline are mouse. The read ends 1 residue shy of where the CDR3 ends; the end is completed using the germline J gene. The V call is TRBV4, the J call TRBJ2-4; TRBD2 matches at 8 bases. Losses at the gene ends were 4 bases for V and 7 bases for J; bases not matched to a gene: 7. Germline CDR1 LGHDT, CDR2 YNNKQL (reference sequence). The CDR3 runs 14 residues. Partial CDR3 DNA: TGTGCCAGCAGCTCCTGGGGGGTCGAGGACACCTTGTAC. Protein sequence: CASSSWGVEDTLY. The CDR3 reads in full as CASSSWGVEDTLYF.

Remarks on this clone: The gene names here belong to mouse. The read ends 1 residue shy of where the CDR3 ends; the end is completed using the germline J gene. The V call is TRBV19, the J call TRBJ1-4, with no clear D. This CDR3 contains 14 residues. Germline loops: CDR1 FNHDT, CDR2 SITEND (reference sequence). V was pared by 2 bases and J by 1 base, with 6 bases between. The CDR3 here is CASSMGNSNERLFF. The CDR3 DNA, read in part, is TGTGCCAGCAGTATGGGCAATTCCAACGAAAGATTATTT. Combining the CDR3 with reference TRBV19 and TRBJ1-4 gives the whole variable domain GGIITQTPKFLIGQEGQKLTLKCQQNFNHDTMYWYRQDSGKGLRLIYYSITENDLQKGDLSEGYDASREKKSSFSLTVTSAQKNEMAVFLCASSMGNSNERLFFGHGTKLSVL.

Concerning this clone: Genes and germline come from the mouse. The read ends 1 residue before the CDR3 terminus; that terminus is restored from the germline J gene. The chain links TRBV26 to TRBJ2-7, with TRBD2 identical over 11 bases. Germline V gives CDR1 KGHPV, CDR2 FQNQEV (reference sequence). V trimming: 4 bases; J trimming: 3 bases; junction bases outside the gene matches: 2. The CDR3 has 14 residues. CDR3 bases read: TGTGCCAGCAGTCCCGGACTGGGGGGCTATGAACAGTAC. Its protein product is CASSPGLGGYEQY. The CDR3 in its entirety is CASSPGLGGYEQYF.

Points on this clone: Mouse names are used for the genes. Partial CDR3 DNA: TGCTCCAGCAGTCAAACTGGGGGGTATGAACAGTAC. It yields the protein CSSSQTGGYEQY. The full-length CDR3 reads as CSSSQTGGYEQYF. This chain uses TRBV23 with TRBJ2-7; the table's D call, TRBD2, was not checked against the DNA. The read halts 1 residue ahead of the CDR3 end, with the missing end drawn from the germline J gene. Germline assignment: CDR1 KGHTA and CDR2 FQNQQP. CDR3 length: 13 amino acids. Complete variable domain (other parts from reference TRBV23 and TRBJ2-7): DAAVTQKPRYLIKMKGQEAEMKCIPEKGHTAVFWYQQKQSKELKFLIYFQNQQPLDQIDMVKERFSAVCPSSSLCSLGIRTCEAEDSALYLCSSSQTGGYEQYFGPGTRLTVL.

This clone was observed once. Gene names follow the mouse nomenclature. The read terminates 1 residue before the CDR3 end, so the remaining end is supplied by the germline J gene. This rearrangement joins TRBV15 to TRBJ2-4; no firm D call. CDR1 is SGHND, CDR2 FRSKSL, per germline. This CDR3 spans 13 amino acids. The germline V and J ends were trimmed by 3 bases and 0 bases, with 4 bases remaining between them. CDR3 protein: CASSLDSQNTLYF. CDR3 DNA (partial): TGTGCCAGCAGTTTGGACAGTCAAAACACCTTGTAC.

A remark on this clone: The gene symbols are mouse symbols. The read halts 1 residue ahead of the CDR3 end, with the missing end drawn from the germline J gene. V is TRBV5 and J is TRBJ2-5, with D perhaps TRBD1 (5 bases). The CDR3 has 13 residues. Germline V CDR1 and CDR2: LGHNA, YNLKQL (reference sequence). V lost 4 bases and J 3 bases, leaving 8 bases between the germline ends. CDR3 bases read: TGTGCCAGCAGCCCGACAGAGCAAGACACCCAGTAC. It specifies CASSPTEQDTQY. The CDR3 reads in full as CASSPTEQDTQYF.

A few counts support this clone. The genes and germline here are from mouse. Read data end 1 residue before the CDR3 end; the end is taken from the germline J gene. The V gene is TRBV26, the J gene TRBJ2-1; 7 bases are a match to TRBD1. The CDR3 runs 15 residues. Losses at the gene ends were 0 bases for V and 3 bases for J; bases not matched to a gene: 2. Germline V lookup: CDR1 KGHPV, CDR2 FQNQEV (reference sequence). This CDR3 is CASSLSTGPYAEQFF. The part of the CDR3 DNA that was read is TGTGCCAGCAGTCTGTCGACAGGGCCCTATGCTGAGCAGTTC. Looking up the rest from reference TRBV26 and TRBJ2-1 gives the full variable domain: NSKVIQTPRYLVKGQGQKAKMRCIPEKGHPVVFWYQQNKNNEFKFLINFQNQEVLQQIDMTEKRFSAECPSNSPCSLEIQSSEAGDSALYLCASSLSTGPYAEQFFGPGTRLTVL.

This clone came up a few times. The gene names here belong to mouse. From the germline J gene comes the end of the CDR3, since the read stops 1 residue before it. V gene TRBV13-3 combines with J gene TRBJ2-7; D gene unclear. V gave up 0 bases and J gave up 7 bases, with 5 bases separating them. This CDR3 is 11 amino acids long. Germline CDR1 is NNHDY and CDR2 is SYVADS. The CDR3 sequence: CASSDEGEQYF. Partial CDR3 DNA: TGTGCCAGCAGTGATGAGGGAGAACAGTAC.

With respect to this clone: Any gene name here is a mouse gene name. Coverage ceases 1 residue before the CDR3 finishes, and the germline J gene fills in the end. The V and J genes are TRBV26 and TRBJ2-4; D is perhaps TRBD2 (7 bases). Trimming left V 0 bases short and J 0 bases short, with 10 bases between. CDR1 is KGHPV, CDR2 FQNQEV, per germline (reference sequence). The CDR3 is 16 amino acids. The CDR3 DNA, read in part, is TGTGCCAGCAGTCTGTCTGGGGGGCCTAGTCAAAACACCTTGTAC. Translated, it gives CASSLSGGPSQNTLY. The CDR3 as a whole reads CASSLSGGPSQNTLYF.